This T cell receptor beta chain was recovered during a study of CD8 T cells in Susac syndrome. Reverse transcription used roughly 0.5 to 1 ug RNA and random hexamers. An immunoSEQ multiplex PCR amplified TCR beta CDR3 over 54 Vbeta and 13 Jbeta. TCRdb fed the immunoSEQ multiplex PCR reads into MiXCR, producing one record per CDR3 protein. There are more than 95,000 distinct CDR3 sequences in the sample; 85% to 95% occur only once, and over 0.3% lies in the top ten. The CDR3 covers 12 residues. The ends were cut back, 5 bases at V and 8 bases at J, with 9 bases in the middle. Sequences were obtained from CD8+ T cells from PBMCs. This clonotype originated in a human donor with multiple sclerosis. The chain recombines TRBV12-3 or TRBV12-4 with TRBJ2-2; the D is unclear. The CDR3: CASSPSRGELFF. The CDR3 nucleotides are TGTGCCAGCAGTCCCTCTAGGGGGGAGCTGTTTTTT.